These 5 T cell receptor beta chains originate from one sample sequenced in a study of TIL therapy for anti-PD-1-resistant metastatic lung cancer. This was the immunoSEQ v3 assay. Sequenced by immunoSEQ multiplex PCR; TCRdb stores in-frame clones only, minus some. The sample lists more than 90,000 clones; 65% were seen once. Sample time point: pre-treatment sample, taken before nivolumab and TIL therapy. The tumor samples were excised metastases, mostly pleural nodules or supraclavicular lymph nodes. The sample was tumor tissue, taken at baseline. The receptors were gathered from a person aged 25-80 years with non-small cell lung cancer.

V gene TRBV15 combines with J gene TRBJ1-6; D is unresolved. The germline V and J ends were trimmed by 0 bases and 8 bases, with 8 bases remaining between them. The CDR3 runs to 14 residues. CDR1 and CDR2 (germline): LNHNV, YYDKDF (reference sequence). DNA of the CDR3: TGTGCCACCAGCAGAGATAGAGGGCATTCACCCCTCCACTTT. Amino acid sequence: CATSRDRGHSPLHF.

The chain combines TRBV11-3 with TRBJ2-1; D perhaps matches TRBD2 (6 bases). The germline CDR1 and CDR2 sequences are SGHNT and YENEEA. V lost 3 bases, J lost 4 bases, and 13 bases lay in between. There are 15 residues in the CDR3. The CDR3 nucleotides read TGTGCCAGCAGCTTCGGGTCTAGCGAGTACAATGAGCAGTTCTTC. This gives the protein CASSFGSSEYNEQFF.

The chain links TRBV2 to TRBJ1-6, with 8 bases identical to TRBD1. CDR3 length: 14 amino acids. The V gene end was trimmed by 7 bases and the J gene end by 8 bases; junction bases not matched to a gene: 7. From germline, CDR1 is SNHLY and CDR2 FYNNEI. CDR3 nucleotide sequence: TGTGCCAGCACAGGGGGCGAGGTTTATTCACCCCTCCACTTT. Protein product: CASTGGEVYSPLHF.

The CDR3, as DNA: TGTGCCAGCAGCTTCTTCAGCGACTTCTATAATTCACCCCTCCACTTT. Translating it yields CASSFFSDFYNSPLHF. The rearrangement uses TRBV7-8 and TRBJ1-6; D not certain. The CDR3 is made up of 16 amino acids. Deletions cut 3 bases from V and 3 bases from J, with 12 bases between. Germline CDR1 reads SGHVS; CDR2 reads FQNEAQ.

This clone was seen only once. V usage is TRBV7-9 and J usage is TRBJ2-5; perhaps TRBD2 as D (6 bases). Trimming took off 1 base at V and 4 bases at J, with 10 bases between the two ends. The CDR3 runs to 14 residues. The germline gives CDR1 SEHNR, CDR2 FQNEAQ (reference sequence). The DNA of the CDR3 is TGTGCCAGCAGCTTAGGAGGGACTGGAGAGACCCAGTACTTC. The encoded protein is CASSLGGTGETQYF.